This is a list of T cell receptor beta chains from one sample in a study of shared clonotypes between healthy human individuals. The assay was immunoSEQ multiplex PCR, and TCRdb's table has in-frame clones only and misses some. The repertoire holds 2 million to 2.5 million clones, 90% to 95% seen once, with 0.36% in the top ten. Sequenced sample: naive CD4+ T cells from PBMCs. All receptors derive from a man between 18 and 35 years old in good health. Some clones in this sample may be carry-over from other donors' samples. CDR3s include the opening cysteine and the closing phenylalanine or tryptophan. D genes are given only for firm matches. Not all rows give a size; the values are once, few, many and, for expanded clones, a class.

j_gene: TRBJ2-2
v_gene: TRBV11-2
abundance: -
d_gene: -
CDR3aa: CASSFTPEYTGELFF
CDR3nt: TGTGCCAGCAGCTTTACCCCAGAGTACACCGGGGAGCTGTTTTTT

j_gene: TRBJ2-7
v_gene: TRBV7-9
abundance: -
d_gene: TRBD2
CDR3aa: CASSFSSGAYEQYF
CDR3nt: TGTGCCAGCAGCTTTTCTAGCGGGGCCTACGAGCAGTACTTC

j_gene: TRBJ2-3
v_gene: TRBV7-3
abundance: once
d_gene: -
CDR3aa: CASSPLGGTSTDTQYF
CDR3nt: TGTGCCAGCAGCCCCTTAGGGGGTACTAGCACAGATACGCAGTATTTT

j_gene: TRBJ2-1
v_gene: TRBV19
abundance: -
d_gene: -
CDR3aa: CASSNLPGQGYNEQFF
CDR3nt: TGTGCCAGTAGTAACCTCCCGGGACAAGGCTACAATGAGCAGTTCTTC

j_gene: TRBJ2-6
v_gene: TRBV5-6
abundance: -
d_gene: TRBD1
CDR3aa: CASSLETGGFGANVLTF
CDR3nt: TGTGCCAGCAGCTTGGAAACAGGGGGCTTCGGGGCCAACGTCCTGACTTTC

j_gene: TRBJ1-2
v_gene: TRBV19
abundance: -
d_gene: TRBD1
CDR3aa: CASSGQGPYYGYTF
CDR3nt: TGTGCCAGTAGTGGACAGGGGCCATACTATGGCTACACCTTC

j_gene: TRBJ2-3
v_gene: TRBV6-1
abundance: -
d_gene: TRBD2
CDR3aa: CASSDRLAGGTDTQYF
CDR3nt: TGTGCCAGCAGTGACCGACTAGCGGGGGGCACAGATACGCAGTATTTT

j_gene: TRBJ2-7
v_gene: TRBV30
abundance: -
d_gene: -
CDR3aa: CAWSPDYEQYF
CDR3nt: TGTGCCTGGAGTCCCGACTACGAGCAGTACTTC

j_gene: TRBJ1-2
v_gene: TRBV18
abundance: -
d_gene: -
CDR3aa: CASSPSPGVSGYTF
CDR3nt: TGTGCCAGCTCACCAAGTCCGGGTGTGAGCGGCTACACCTTC

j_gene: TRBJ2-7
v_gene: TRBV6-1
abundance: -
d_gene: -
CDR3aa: CASRSGSSARYEQYF
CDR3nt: TGTGCCAGCAGGTCTGGATCCAGCGCCCGCTACGAGCAGTACTTC

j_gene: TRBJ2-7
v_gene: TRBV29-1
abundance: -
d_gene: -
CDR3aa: CSVGTGTFHEQYF
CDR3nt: TGCAGCGTTGGGACCGGGACATTCCACGAGCAGTACTTC

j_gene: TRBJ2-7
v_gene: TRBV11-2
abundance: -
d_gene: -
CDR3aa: CASRRGGNTYEQYF
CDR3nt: TGTGCCAGCAGGAGGGGCGGGAACACCTACGAGCAGTACTTC

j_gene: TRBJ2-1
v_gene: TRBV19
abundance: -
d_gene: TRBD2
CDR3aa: CASSPIHGLAGDYNEQFF
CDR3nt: TGTGCCAGTAGTCCCATTCACGGACTAGCGGGGGACTACAATGAGCAGTTCTTC

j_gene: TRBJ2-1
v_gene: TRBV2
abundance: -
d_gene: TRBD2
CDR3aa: CASSSGRDSYNEQFF
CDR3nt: TGTGCCAGCAGTAGCGGGAGGGACTCCTACAATGAGCAGTTCTTC

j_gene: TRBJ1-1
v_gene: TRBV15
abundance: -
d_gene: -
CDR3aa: CATSRGGTGNTEAFF
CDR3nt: TGTGCCACCAGCAGGGGCGGGACGGGGAACACTGAAGCTTTCTTT

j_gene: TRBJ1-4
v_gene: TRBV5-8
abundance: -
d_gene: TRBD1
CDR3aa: CASSVPGQGDEKLFF
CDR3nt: TGTGCCAGCAGCGTTCCGGGACAGGGGGATGAAAAACTGTTTTTT

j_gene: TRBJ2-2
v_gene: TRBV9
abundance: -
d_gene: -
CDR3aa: CASSAVNTGELFF
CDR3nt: TGTGCCAGCAGCGCCGTTAACACCGGGGAGCTGTTTTTT

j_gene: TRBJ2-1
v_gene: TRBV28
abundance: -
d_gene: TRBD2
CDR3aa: CASSQRERAINEQFF
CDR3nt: TGTGCCAGCAGCCAGCGGGAGAGGGCCATTAATGAGCAGTTCTTC

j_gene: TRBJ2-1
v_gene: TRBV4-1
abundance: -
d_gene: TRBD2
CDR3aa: CASSQGLAYEQFF
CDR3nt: TGCGCCAGCAGCCAAGGACTAGCTTATGAGCAGTTCTTC

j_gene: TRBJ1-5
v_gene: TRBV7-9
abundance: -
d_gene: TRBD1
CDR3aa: CASSAGGPNQPQHF
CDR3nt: TGTGCCAGCAGCGCAGGGGGCCCGAATCAGCCCCAGCATTTT

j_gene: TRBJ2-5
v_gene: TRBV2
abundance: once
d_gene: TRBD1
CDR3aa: CASSEDRGGQTQYF
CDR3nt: TGTGCCAGCAGTGAGGACAGGGGGGGGCAGACCCAGTACTTC

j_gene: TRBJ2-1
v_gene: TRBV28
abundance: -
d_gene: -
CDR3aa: CASSLGERRLNEQFF
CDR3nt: TGTGCCAGCAGTTTAGGCGAGCGGAGGCTCAATGAGCAGTTCTTC

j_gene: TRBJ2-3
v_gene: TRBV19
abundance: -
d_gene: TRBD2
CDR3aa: CASSLMVAGGGSTDTQYF
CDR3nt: TGTGCCAGTAGTTTGATGGTAGCGGGAGGGGGTAGCACAGATACGCAGTATTTT

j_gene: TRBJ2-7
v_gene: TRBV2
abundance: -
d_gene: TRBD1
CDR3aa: CASSLDRDSYEQYF
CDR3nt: TGTGCCAGCAGTTTAGACAGGGACTCCTACGAGCAGTACTTC

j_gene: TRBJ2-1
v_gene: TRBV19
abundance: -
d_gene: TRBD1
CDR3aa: CASSKGQGAADEQFF
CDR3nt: TGTGCCAGTAGTAAGGGACAGGGTGCCGCGGATGAGCAGTTCTTC

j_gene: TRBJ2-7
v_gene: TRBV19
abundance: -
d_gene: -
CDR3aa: CASSIAGSSYEQYF
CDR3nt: TGTGCCAGTAGTATAGCAGGGAGCTCCTACGAGCAGTACTTC

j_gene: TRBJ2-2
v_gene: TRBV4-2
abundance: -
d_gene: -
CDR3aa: CASSPGPNRELFF
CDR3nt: TGTGCCAGCAGCCCGGGCCCCAACAGGGAGCTGTTTTTT

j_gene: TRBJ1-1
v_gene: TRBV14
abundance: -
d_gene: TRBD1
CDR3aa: CASSYWTGRSAFF
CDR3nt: TGTGCCAGCAGCTACTGGACAGGGAGGTCGGCTTTCTTT

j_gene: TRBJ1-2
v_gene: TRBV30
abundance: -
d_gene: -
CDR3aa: CAWSQPSQAGYTF
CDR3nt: TGTGCCTGGAGCCAGCCCAGCCAGGCAGGCTACACCTTC

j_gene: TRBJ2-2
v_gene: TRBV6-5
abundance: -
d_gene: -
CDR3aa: CASDPGERTGELFF
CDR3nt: TGTGCCAGCGATCCGGGAGAGAGGACCGGGGAGCTGTTTTTT

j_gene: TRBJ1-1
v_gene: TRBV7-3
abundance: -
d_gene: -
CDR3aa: CASSQIRGPEAFF
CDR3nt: TGTGCCAGCAGTCAAATCAGGGGTCCGGAAGCTTTCTTT